What follows are 27 T cell receptor beta chains derived from one specimen sequenced in a study of cytomegalovirus exposure and HLA in healthy donors. PCR involved 60 Vbeta and 13 Jbeta primers. Data came from immunoSEQ multiplex PCR; TCRdb stores just in-frame clones and leaves some out. The data hold around 100,000 clones, with roughly 9.1% observed a single time. Sequencing was performed on PBMCs. Receptors were obtained from a man aged 35-49 years in good health and CMV-seropositive.

The V gene is TRBV7-8, the J gene TRBJ2-7; 10 nucleotides align to TRBD2. This CDR3 has 15 amino acids. Germline values: CDR1 SGHVS, CDR2 FQNEAQ. Trimming removed 8 bases from V and 0 bases from J; junction bases left unmatched: 7. The CDR3 DNA reads as TGTGCCAGCCGCCAAACTAGCGGGACCTCCTACGAGCAGTACTTC. Its translation: CASRQTSGTSYEQYF.

This rearrangement joins TRBV6-1 to TRBJ2-7; 7 bases align to TRBD1. The CDR3 covers 16 residues. Germline-derived CDR1 and CDR2 are MNHNS and SASEGT. V dropped 4 bases and J dropped 2; count of bases not matched to a gene: 11. The DNA of the CDR3 is TGTGCCAGCAGTGGACAGGGACATATCCCCCCCTACGAGCAGTACTTC. It translates to CASSGQGHIPPYEQYF.

The V call is TRBV7-2, the J call TRBJ2-7; the match to TRBD2 covers 9 bases. Germline V gene data show CDR1 as SGHTA and CDR2 as FQGNSA. The junction had 14 bases not matched to a gene; V was cut back by 5 bases and J by 0 bases. This CDR3 is built from 18 residues. Here the CDR3 reads CASSHPVSSGTSSYEQYF. Here the CDR3 DNA reads TGTGCCAGCAGCCATCCCGTCTCTAGCGGGACGAGCTCCTACGAGCAGTACTTC.

The chain employs TRBV19 and TRBJ2-3; D not certain. This CDR3 has 13 residues. Trimming took 5 bases from V and 6 from J, leaving 12 bases between them. In germline, CDR1 is LNHDA, CDR2 SQIVND (reference sequence). The CDR3 is CASSPSDEDTQYF. CDR3 nucleotides: TGTGCCAGTAGTCCGTCCGATGAGGATACGCAGTATTTT.

This chain connects TRBV4-2 to TRBJ1-5; D not certain. Germline loops: CDR1 LGHNA, CDR2 YNFKEQ. The CDR3 extends over 14 amino acids. Trimming cost V 3 bases and J 4 bases, with 10 bases left between them. The CDR3 DNA reads TGTGCCAGCAGCCATCCTGGGGAGAATCAGCCCCAGCATTTT. Its protein product is CASSHPGENQPQHF.

The J gene is TRBJ2-7, the V gene TRBV5-1, with 7 nucleotides matching TRBD1. The V gene's germline CDR1 is SGHRS and CDR2 YFSETQ. The CDR3 consists of 18 residues. The ends lost 4 bases at V and 3 bases at J; junction bases unmatched: 19. DNA for the CDR3: TGCGCCAGCAGCCATTATAAGAGTCCGGGACAGAAAGACTACGAGCAGTACTTC. Translating gives CASSHYKSPGQKDYEQYF.

This clone was found a few times. The chain is built from TRBV15 and TRBJ2-7; D call uncertain. Trimming took off 0 bases at V and 6 bases at J, with 9 bases between the two ends. Germline CDR1 LNHNV, CDR2 YYDKDF (reference sequence). The CDR3 sequence is 13 residues long. CDR3 DNA sequence: TGTGCCACCAGCAGAGATCTTAGAGGCGAGCAGTACTTC. This sequence encodes CATSRDLRGEQYF.

This clone was detected ten times or more. The chain links TRBV2 to TRBJ2-2; a possible D gene is TRBD2 (6 bases). CDR1 SNHLY and CDR2 FYNNEI come from the germline V gene. Between the trimmed V and J ends, which lost 1 base and 6 bases, there was a span of 6 bases. The CDR3 length is 13 residues. The CDR3 reads CASSEGGAGELFF. The CDR3 DNA reads TGTGCCAGCAGTGAAGGGGGGGCCGGGGAGCTGTTTTTT.

This sequence joins TRBV7-9 and TRBJ2-7; weak D call: TRBD2 (6 bases). V shed 5 bases and J shed 0 bases, with 11 bases lying between them. Per the germline V gene, CDR1 is SEHNR and CDR2 is FQNEAQ (reference sequence). The CDR3 spans 14 residues. CDR3 in amino acids: CASSPGTRSYEQYF. The CDR3 DNA is TGTGCCAGCAGCCCCGGGACTCGCTCCTACGAGCAGTACTTC.

This clone has more than one count but fewer than ten. The rearrangement joins TRBV19 to TRBJ1-1; 10 bases match TRBD1. With 7 bases clipped from V and 7 bases from J, the junction kept 9 bases outside the gene matches. The CDR3 covers 14 residues. Germline CDR1 and CDR2: LNHDA and SQIVND (reference sequence). The CDR3 protein is CASKRTGGVGEAFF. DNA for the CDR3: TGTGCCAGTAAAAGGACAGGGGGGGTGGGTGAAGCTTTCTTT.

The rearrangement joins TRBV28 to TRBJ1-2, with TRBD1 as a possible D gene (5 bases). With 2 bases removed from V and 4 bases from J, the gap between germline ends came to 5 bases. Germline V gene lookup returns CDR1 MDHEN and CDR2 SYDVKM. CDR3 length: 12 residues. The CDR3 DNA reads as TGTGCCAGCAGTTTAACAGGCTATGGCTACACCTTC. Translated, it gives CASSLTGYGYTF.

The sample holds a few counts of this clone. The genes are TRBV25-1 and TRBJ2-3; 10 bases align to TRBD2. CDR3 length: 16 amino acids. From germline, CDR1 is MGHDK and CDR2 SYGVNS. The J segment lost 0 bases and the V segment lost 3 bases, leaving 3 bases of the junction unmatched. CDR3 sequence: CASSDWTSGSTDTQYF. The CDR3 region has the DNA TGTGCCAGCAGTGACTGGACTAGCGGAAGCACAGATACGCAGTATTTT.

The count of this clone is one. The J gene is TRBJ2-5, the V gene TRBV5-1, with a weak D call TRBD1 (6 bases). The J call is uncertain, as TRBJ2-7 better fits the DNA end. CDR1 and CDR2 from the germline V gene are SGHRS and YFSETQ. CDR3 length: 14 amino acids. The CDR3, as DNA: TGCGCCAGCAGCTTGGAGGGGGAAACCTACGAGCAGTACTTC. This gives the protein CASSLEGETYEQYF.

The sample holds a few counts of this clone. The J gene is TRBJ2-6, the V gene TRBV13, with 14 bases lining up with TRBD2. The germline V gene encodes CDR1 PRHDT and CDR2 FYEKMQ (reference sequence). V dropped 2 bases and J dropped 1; count of bases not matched to a gene: 10. This CDR3 is built from 21 residues. In DNA form, the CDR3 reads TGTGCCAGCAGCTTAATATTCCCCGGGACTAGCGGGAGTTCTGGGGCCAACGTCCTGACTTTC. Residues: CASSLIFPGTSGSSGANVLTF.

The CDR3 here is CASSRRLAETDTQYF. The CDR3 region has the DNA TGTGCCAGTAGTCGGAGGCTAGCGGAGACAGATACGCAGTATTTT. J is TRBJ2-3 and V is TRBV19, with 7 positions matching TRBD2. Germline lookup yields CDR1 LNHDA and CDR2 SQIVND (reference sequence). This CDR3 contains 15 residues. V lost 5 bases and J lost 3; bases outside the gene matches: 8.

This clone was detected only a few times. The chain combines TRBV5-1 with TRBJ2-5; 8 nucleotides line up with TRBD1. V shed 1 base and J 5 bases; nucleotides not matched to a gene: 10. CDR1 is SGHRS, CDR2 YFSETQ, per germline. The CDR3 extends over 16 amino acids. CDR3 sequence reads: CASSLTAGGVWETQYF. Written as DNA, the CDR3 is TGCGCCAGCAGCTTGACGGCAGGGGGCGTTTGGGAGACCCAGTACTTC.

This clone was observed a few times. The V and J genes are TRBV4-3 and TRBJ2-3; the match to TRBD1 covers 7 bases. The CDR3 has 18 residues. In germline, CDR1 is LGHNA, CDR2 YSLEER. J lost 1 base, V lost 0 bases, and 10 bases had no gene match. The CDR3: CASSQDLNRGGRTDTQYF. For the CDR3, the DNA is TGCGCCAGCAGCCAAGATCTGAACAGGGGCGGGCGCACAGATACGCAGTATTTT.

This clone was found a few times. The rearrangement links TRBV28 to TRBJ1-1; tentatively, D is TRBD1 (6 bases). V was pared by 6 bases and J by 7 bases, with 18 bases between. The CDR3 consists of 14 residues. Germline V CDR1 and CDR2: MDHEN, SYDVKM. In DNA, the CDR3 is TGTGCCAGCAGCTGGACAGTTCTTAGTGGTGAAGCTTTCTTT. Protein sequence: CASSWTVLSGEAFF.

This clone was seen more than once but under ten times. The genes are TRBV5-1 and TRBJ2-5; TRBD1 might be the D (6 bases). This CDR3 spans 14 amino acids. Deletions cut 2 bases from V and 2 bases from J, with 10 bases between. The germline gives CDR1 SGHRS, CDR2 YFSETQ. For the CDR3, the DNA is TGCGCCAGCAGCTTTCGGGACACTCAAGAGACCCAGTACTTC. It encodes CASSFRDTQETQYF.

This sequence joins TRBV16 and TRBJ1-4; TRBD1 matches at 7 bases. Trimming at V came to 4 bases and at J to 7 bases, leaving 9 bases not matched to a gene. Germline V gives CDR1 KGHSY, CDR2 FQNENV. The CDR3 has 15 residues. CDR3 residues: CASSLRRGQGEKLFF. The DNA for the CDR3 is TGTGCCAGCAGCCTCCGGAGGGGGCAGGGTGAAAAACTGTTTTTT.

The chain uses TRBV25-1 and TRBJ2-7, with 8 bases that match TRBD1. J was trimmed by 3 bases and V by 6 bases; bases with no gene match: 4. The CDR3 extends over 13 amino acids. Germline CDR1 and CDR2: MGHDK and SYGVNS. The CDR3 region is CASRTGQDYEQYF. The CDR3 nucleotides are TGTGCCAGCAGGACGGGACAGGACTACGAGCAGTACTTC.

The chain links TRBV5-1 to TRBJ2-1, with a weak D call TRBD2 (6 bases). The V gene lost 0 bases and the J gene lost 2 bases, with 9 bases spanning the gap. The CDR3 has 15 amino acids. Looked up from germline, CDR1 is SGHRS and CDR2 is YFSETQ. This chain's CDR3 is CASSLDGGTYNEQFF. The CDR3 coding sequence is TGCGCCAGCAGCTTGGATGGGGGGACCTACAATGAGCAGTTCTTC.

The chain has TRBV5-4 and TRBJ1-1; D is unclear. This CDR3 comprises 12 residues. Trimming pared 4 bases from V and 2 bases from J, leaving 6 bases between. The germline V gene encodes CDR1 SGHNT and CDR2 YYREEE (reference sequence). DNA for the CDR3: TGTGCCAGCAGCCTATACAACACTGAAGCTTTCTTT. Amino acids: CASSLYNTEAFF.

The chain couples TRBV11-2 to TRBJ2-7, with no clear D. The V end lost 5 bases, the J end lost 2 bases, and 16 bases lay between the germline ends. CDR3 size: 15 residues. Looked up from germline, CDR1 is SGHAT and CDR2 is FQNNGV. CDR3 protein: CASSPLTGSTYEQYF. CDR3 bases: TGTGCCAGCAGCCCTTTAACGGGTTCAACCTACGAGCAGTACTTC.

This sequence joins TRBV7-9 and TRBJ2-5; TRBD1 agrees at 8 bases. The CDR3 runs 13 residues. Germline V lookup: CDR1 SEHNR, CDR2 FQNEAQ (reference sequence). V lost 5 bases and J lost 4; bases outside the gene matches: 3. The CDR3 protein is CASSLGQGETQYF. Here the CDR3 DNA reads TGTGCCAGCAGCCTAGGACAGGGAGAGACCCAGTACTTC.

This clone was observed a few times. V usage is TRBV5-1 and J usage is TRBJ2-7, with D tentatively TRBD1 (7 bases). The germline gives CDR1 SGHRS, CDR2 YFSETQ. The V end lost 4 bases, the J end lost 7 bases, and 18 bases lay between the germline ends. The CDR3 runs to 14 residues. This CDR3 reads CASSGGTAYKEQYF. The CDR3 bases are TGCGCCAGCAGCGGGGGGACAGCATATAAAGAGCAGTACTTC.

This clone was counted a few times. The genes are TRBV7-2 and TRBJ2-2; D uncertain. V lost 0 bases and J 0 bases, leaving 2 bases between the germline ends. Germline loops: CDR1 SGHTA, CDR2 FQGNSA. The length of the CDR3 is 14 residues. Here the CDR3 reads CASSLATNTGELFF. Written as DNA, the CDR3 is TGTGCCAGCAGCTTAGCTACGAACACCGGGGAGCTGTTTTTT. Combining the CDR3 with reference TRBV7-2 and TRBJ2-2 gives the whole variable domain GAGVSQSPSNKVTEKGKDVELRCDPISGHTALYWYRQSLGQGLEFLIYFQGNSAPDKSGLPSDRFSAERTGGSVSTLTIQRTQQEDSAVYLCASSLATNTGELFFGEGSRLTVL.